The rows below give T cell receptor beta chains drawn from one sample of a study of T cell repertoires in cytomegalovirus infection. Each CDR3 protein is one row after TCRdb ran MiXCR on the reads. In the table there are about 570,000 distinct CDR3 sequences, just under 40% of which are singletons. Their antigens are not known. The sample was cultured PBMCs, taken from culture after CMV antigen stimulation. These receptors all stem from a human donor in good health (CMV status not recorded). Some clones in this sample may be carry-over from other donors' samples. Both conserved end residues are part of each CDR3. A D gene is named only where the DNA matches it firmly. Size values are once, few and many counts, or a class for expanded clones, and some rows have none.

>NA|TRBV14|NA|TRBJ2-1
CASSQVDPLAQFF
TGTGCCAGCAGCCAAGTAGACCCGCTAGCGCAGTTCTTC
>NA|TRBV7-2|NA|TRBJ2-7
CASSARVGEQYF
TGTGCCAGCAGCGCCAGGGTTGGCGAGCAGTACTTC
>NA|TRBV7-9|few|TRBJ2-7
CASSDPVGDYEQYF
TGTGCCAGCAGCGACCCAGTGGGGGACTACGAGCAGTACTTC
>NA|TRBV20-1|once|TRBJ2-2
CSARRLEGGGSGELFF
TGCAGTGCTAGACGACTAGAGGGCGGCGGTTCCGGGGAGCTGTTTTTT
>TRBD1|TRBV7-2|many|TRBJ1-3
CASSQNRGGSGNTIYF
TGTGCCAGCAGCCAAAACAGGGGGGGTTCTGGAAACACCATATATTTT
>NA|TRBV19|NA|TRBJ1-5
CASSTSVGGAYGNQPQHF
TGTGCCAGTAGTACCTCGGTTGGGGGCGCCTATGGCAATCAGCCCCAGCATTTT
>NA|TRBV6-1|few|TRBJ1-4
CASGLQIEKLFF
TGTGCCAGCGGTCTTCAAATTGAAAAACTGTTTTTT
>TRBD1|TRBV6-2/TRBV6-3|NA|TRBJ1-1
CASRPTGGLSAFF
TGTGCCAGCAGACCTACAGGGGGACTGTCGGCTTTCTTT
>NA|TRBV7-2|many|TRBJ1-2
CASSPRGGLANYGYTF
TGTGCCAGCAGCCCTAGAGGTGGATTAGCTAACTATGGCTACACCTTC
>NA|TRBV12-3/TRBV12-4|few|TRBJ1-4
CASRPAGGGGEKLFF
TGTGCCAGCCGCCCTGCCGGGGGGGGAGGTGAAAAACTGTTTTTT
>NA|TRBV7-2|NA|TRBJ2-7
CASSLGDVYYEQYF
TGTGCCAGCAGCTTAGGAGACGTCTACTACGAGCAGTACTTC
>TRBD1|TRBV7-6|NA|TRBJ2-7
CASSKTGGTYEQYF
TGTGCCAGCAGCAAGACAGGGGGTACCTACGAGCAGTACTTC
>NA|TRBV7-2|many|TRBJ2-5
CASSLVPETQYF
TGTGCCAGCAGCTTAGTTCCCGAGACCCAGTACTTC
>NA|TRBV7-9|NA|TRBJ2-7
CASSLWGTDYEQYF
TGTGCCAGCAGCTTATGGGGGACCGACTACGAGCAGTACTTC
>NA|TRBV19|NA|TRBJ2-1
CASSIVHGRIYNEQFF
TGTGCCAGTAGTATAGTTCACGGGAGAATCTACAATGAGCAGTTCTTC
>TRBD2|TRBV12-3/TRBV12-4|NA|TRBJ2-4
CASRLAGEGKNIQYF
TGTGCCAGCAGACTAGCTGGGGAGGGCAAAAACATTCAGTACTTC
>NA|TRBV6-1|NA|TRBJ1-6
CASNRDFNSPLHF
TGTGCCAGCAACCGGGACTTCAATTCACCCCTCCACTTT
>NA|TRBV12-3/TRBV12-4|few|TRBJ2-1
CASSPLGPPYNEQFF
TGTGCCAGCAGTCCATTGGGACCCCCCTACAATGAGCAGTTCTTC
>NA|TRBV10-3|few|TRBJ2-7
CAIQGGSELRDGEQYF
TGTGCCATTCAAGGGGGTAGCGAGCTCAGAGATGGCGAGCAGTACTTC
>NA|TRBV4-3|NA|TRBJ1-6
CASSQAGTSPLHF
TGCGCCAGCAGCCAAGCTGGGACCTCACCCCTCCACTTT
>NA|TRBV6-2/TRBV6-3|NA|TRBJ2-3
CASGMDGSTDTQYF
TGTGCCAGCGGGATGGATGGAAGCACAGATACGCAGTATTTT
>NA|TRBV2|few|TRBJ2-1
CASSVETQNEQFF
TGTGCCAGCAGTGTTGAAACTCAGAATGAGCAGTTCTTC
>NA|TRBV27|many|TRBJ2-6
CASSFGSGANVLTF
TGTGCCAGCAGTTTCGGCTCTGGGGCCAACGTCCTGACTTTC
>TRBD1|TRBV7-2|many|TRBJ1-3
CASSATGGSGNTIYF
TGTGCCAGCAGCGCCACAGGGGGCTCTGGAAACACCATATATTTT
>TRBD2|TRBV7-2|few|TRBJ2-1
CASSFMDGTMEQFF
TGTGCCAGCAGCTTTATGGATGGGACTATGGAGCAGTTCTTC
>TRBD1|TRBV29-1|NA|TRBJ1-5
CSASTGGNSNQPQHF
TGCAGCGCCTCGACAGGGGGGAATAGCAATCAGCCCCAGCATTTT
>NA|TRBV19|NA|TRBJ1-1
CASIPTAGRNTEAFF
TGTGCCAGTATCCCTACGGCAGGGCGGAACACTGAAGCTTTCTTT
>NA|TRBV7-2|many|TRBJ2-5
CASSSYGSQETQYF
TGTGCCAGCAGCTCGTACGGATCGCAAGAGACCCAGTACTTC
>TRBD1|TRBV7-2|many|TRBJ1-5
CASSTTGGEQPQHF
TGTGCCAGCAGCACAACAGGGGGAGAACAGCCCCAGCATTTT
>TRBD2|TRBV19|NA|TRBJ2-7
CASTTAGLPVLGEQYF
TGTGCCAGTACCACCGCGGGACTACCAGTTTTAGGCGAGCAGTACTTC
>TRBD1|TRBV7-6|few|TRBJ2-7
CASSSNRDRYYEQYF
TGTGCCAGCAGCTCCAACCGGGACAGGTACTACGAGCAGTACTTC
>NA|TRBV5-1|NA|TRBJ1-6
CASSLGQSQSPLHF
TGCGCCAGCAGCTTGGGCCAATCCCAATCACCCCTCCACTTT
>NA|TRBV20-1|NA|TRBJ1-6
CSASLRGLRSSYNSPLHF
TGCAGTGCTAGTCTCAGGGGCCTGAGGAGCTCCTATAATTCACCCCTCCACTTT
>NA|TRBV6-8|NA|TRBJ2-5
CASSYSLEVGETQYF
TGTGCCAGCAGTTACTCCCTCGAGGTAGGGGAGACCCAGTACTTC
>TRBD2|TRBV7-2|NA|TRBJ2-1
CASSRTGTSGVDEQFF
TGTGCCAGCAGCCGAACAGGGACTAGCGGCGTGGATGAGCAGTTCTTC
>NA|TRBV7-9|NA|TRBJ2-6
CASSLVGLGANVLTF
TGTGCCAGCAGCTTAGTGGGTCTTGGGGCCAACGTCCTGACTTTC
>TRBD2|TRBV10-1|NA|TRBJ2-1
CASSENRWTSGSRRHNEQFF
TGCGCCAGCAGTGAGAACAGATGGACTAGCGGGAGTAGGAGGCACAATGAGCAGTTCTTC
>TRBD2|TRBV7-2|NA|TRBJ2-5
CASSRLAGGYQETQYF
TGTGCCAGCAGCCGACTAGCGGGGGGGTACCAAGAGACCCAGTACTTC
>TRBD2|TRBV29-1|NA|TRBJ2-7
CSVEDASGGVYEQYF
TGCAGCGTTGAAGATGCTAGCGGGGGGGTCTACGAGCAGTACTTC
>TRBD2|TRBV7-2|few|TRBJ2-7
CASSPRGGTLSEQYF
TGTGCCAGCAGCCCGCGGGGGGGCACACTGTCCGAGCAGTACTTC
>TRBD1|TRBV7-2|few|TRBJ1-1
CASSLRTGAGSTEAFF
TGTGCCAGCAGCTTAAGGACAGGGGCTGGTAGCACTGAAGCTTTCTTT
>TRBD1|TRBV6-1|NA|TRBJ1-2
CASSRGTGNGYTF
TGTGCCAGCAGCAGAGGGACAGGGAATGGCTACACCTTC
>TRBD2|TRBV4-1|NA|TRBJ2-1
CASSQGLAGGANEQFF
TGCGCCAGCAGCCAAGGATTAGCGGGGGGCGCCAATGAGCAGTTCTTC
>TRBD1|TRBV20-1|few|TRBJ1-5
CSALGTAYSNQPQHF
TGCAGTGCCCTTGGGACAGCTTATAGCAATCAGCCCCAGCATTTT
>TRBD2|TRBV7-2|few|TRBJ2-7
CASSRTGTSSYEQYF
TGTGCCAGCAGTCGGACCGGGACTAGTTCCTACGAGCAGTACTTC
>NA|TRBV6-5|NA|TRBJ2-4
CASSYPQSTKNIQYF
TGTGCCAGCAGTTACCCCCAGTCGACCAAAAACATTCAGTACTTC
>TRBD1|TRBV20-1|NA|TRBJ1-5
CSAQTGTGGPVGNQPQHF
TGCAGTGCCCAGACCGGGACAGGGGGCCCTGTTGGCAATCAGCCCCAGCATTTT
>NA|TRBV7-6|few|TRBJ1-1
CASSLLGPHTEAFF
TGTGCCAGCAGCCTGTTGGGGCCCCATACTGAAGCTTTCTTT